One sample yielded the 19 T cell receptor beta chains listed below, sequenced in a study of T cell repertoires in cytomegalovirus infection. TCRdb reprocessed the reads via MiXCR and lists one record per CDR3 protein. The repertoire holds about 260,000 distinct CDR3 sequences, with roughly 13% as singletons. What was sequenced was PBMCs. The source of these receptors is a human donor in good health (CMV status not recorded). Some clones in this sample may be carry-over from other donors' samples.

Many counts were recorded for this clonotype. The V gene is TRBV7-2, the J gene TRBJ2-7; the match to TRBD1 covers 7 bases. Germline lookup yields CDR1 SGHTA and CDR2 FQGNSA. Unmatched junction bases numbered 6, after V lost 4 bases and J lost 0 bases. This CDR3 contains 15 residues. CDR3 sequence reads: CASSSRTGPSYEQYF. CDR3 sequence (DNA): TGTGCCAGCAGCTCAAGGACAGGTCCCTCCTACGAGCAGTACTTC.

This clonotype has a handful of counts. This chain connects TRBV7-9 to TRBJ1-1; the D is unclear. CDR1 is SEHNR and CDR2 is FQNEAQ in the germline V gene (reference sequence). The CDR3 has 15 residues. The germline V and J ends were trimmed by 0 bases and 0 bases, with 8 bases remaining between them. The CDR3 loop is CASSLAMGMNTEAFF. The CDR3 coding sequence is TGTGCCAGCAGCTTAGCGATGGGAATGAACACTGAAGCTTTCTTT.

The V gene is TRBV29-1, the J gene TRBJ2-5, with 9 bases lining up with TRBD2. CDR1 is SQVTM and CDR2 is ANQGSEA in the germline V gene. Germline trimming cut 2 bases from V and 5 bases from J; bases unmatched to any gene: 0. The length of the CDR3 is 12 residues. Written as DNA, the CDR3 is TGCAGCGTTGAAAGCGGGAGGGAGACCCAGTACTTC. This encodes CSVESGRETQYF.

The chain combines TRBV4-2 with TRBJ2-6; the match to TRBD1 covers 11 bases. Germline V gives CDR1 LGHNA, CDR2 YNFKEQ. The CDR3 has 18 amino acids. Trimming removed 3 bases from V and 2 bases from J; junction bases left unmatched: 6. The CDR3 nucleotides read TGTGCCAGCAGCCAGGGACAGGGGGGGCTCGCTGGGGCCAACGTCCTGACTTTC. Amino acid sequence: CASSQGQGGLAGANVLTF.

V and J are TRBV14 and TRBJ1-2; tentatively, D is TRBD1 (5 bases). The V gene's germline CDR1 is SGHDN and CDR2 FVKESK. Trimming stripped 5 bases from V and 10 bases from J, with 23 bases between. The CDR3 is made up of 15 amino acids. The CDR3 reads CASSGVGAWTSYYTF. The CDR3 DNA sequence: TGTGCCAGCAGCGGTGTTGGGGCTTGGACCTCCTACTACACCTTC.

This clonotype was observed at least ten times. The rearrangement joins TRBV7-8 to TRBJ2-2, with D unresolved. V lost 1 base, J lost 4 bases, and 7 bases lay in between. The germline V gene has CDR1 SGHVS and CDR2 FQNEAQ. The CDR3 sequence is 14 residues long. CDR3 in DNA: TGTGCCAGCAGCTTAGTTAGTGGCACCGGGGAGCTGTTTTTT. It codes for CASSLVSGTGELFF.

There are a few counts of this clonotype. The CDR3 DNA sequence: TGCAGTGCCCTAACTAGCGGGAGGTACAATGAGCAGTTCTTC. The encoded protein is CSALTSGRYNEQFF. This chain uses TRBV20-1 with TRBJ2-1; TRBD2 agrees at 12 bases. The junction had 4 bases not matched to a gene; V was cut back by 6 bases and J by 4 bases. The length of the CDR3 is 14 residues. Germline loops: CDR1 DFQATT, CDR2 SNEGSKA (reference sequence).

This clonotype was observed a few times. The chain recombines TRBV6-2 or TRBV6-3 with TRBJ2-7; possibly TRBD2 for D (6 bases). Trimming shortened V by 0 bases and J by 5 bases, and 8 bases separated the two germline ends. The germline gives CDR1 MNHEY, CDR2 SVGEGT. CDR3 length: 13 residues. The CDR3 reads CASSYSWGDEQYF. The CDR3 region has the DNA TGTGCCAGCAGTTACTCGTGGGGGGACGAGCAGTACTTC.

This clonotype was picked up many times. J is TRBJ2-5 and V is TRBV12-3 or TRBV12-4, with D perhaps matching TRBD2 (5 bases). V lost 5 bases to trimming and J lost 5 bases, with 12 bases between them. This CDR3 comprises 13 residues. For the CDR3, the DNA is TGTGCCAGCAGTCCCCGGACTGATGAGACCCAGTACTTC. It yields the protein CASSPRTDETQYF.

This clonotype was counted at least ten times. J is TRBJ1-2 and V is TRBV6-5; TRBD1 agrees at 11 bases. The V gene end was trimmed by 5 bases and the J gene end by 7 bases; junction bases not matched to a gene: 3. In germline, CDR1 is MNHEY, CDR2 SVGAGI. The CDR3 length is 13 residues. As DNA, the CDR3 is TGTGCCAGCAGTCCGGACAGGGGGCTTGGCTACACCTTC. Its translation is CASSPDRGLGYTF.

The chain recombines TRBV4-1 with TRBJ2-1; TRBD2 matches 9 bases. This CDR3 spans 16 amino acids. The junction had 8 bases not matched to a gene; V was cut back by 0 bases and J by 8 bases. CDR1 and CDR2 from the germline V gene are MGHRA and YSYEKL. The CDR3 reads CASSQERSGGRDEQFF. DNA for the CDR3: TGCGCCAGCAGCCAAGAAAGGAGCGGGGGGCGGGATGAGCAGTTCTTC.

This clonotype occurred a few times. The rearrangement joins TRBV2 to TRBJ2-5; 7 bases agree with TRBD1. This CDR3 has 16 residues. The V segment lost 5 bases and the J segment 2 bases; nucleotides outside the gene matches: 11. Per germline, CDR1 SNHLY and CDR2 FYNNEI. The CDR3 protein is CASSPVRDRLQETQYF. The CDR3 nucleotides read TGTGCCAGCAGTCCAGTCCGGGACAGATTACAAGAGACCCAGTACTTC.

The chain joins TRBV10-2 to TRBJ2-1; TRBD2 agrees at 12 bases. This CDR3 has 16 amino acids. Germline V lookup: CDR1 WSHSY, CDR2 SAAADI. V lost 2 bases, J lost 7 bases, and 6 bases stayed unmatched. The DNA of the CDR3 is TGCGCCAGCAGTGAGCCGAGGACTAGCGGGGAGAATGAGCAGTTCTTC. The encoded protein is CASSEPRTSGENEQFF.

This clonotype appeared a few times. This chain uses TRBV28 with TRBJ2-5; 12 nucleotides match TRBD2. V was pared by 7 bases and J by 2 bases, with 8 bases of the junction left unmatched. Germline CDR1 is MDHEN and CDR2 is SYDVKM. CDR3 length: 16 residues. The chain's CDR3 is CASTPRTSGKQETQYF. The CDR3 DNA reads as TGTGCCAGCACCCCAAGGACTAGCGGGAAGCAAGAGACCCAGTACTTC. The complete variable domain, with remaining parts taken from reference TRBV28 and TRBJ2-5, reads DVKVTQSSRYLVKRTGEKVFLECVQDMDHENMFWYRQDPGLGLRLIYFSYDVKMKEKGDIPEGYSVSREKKERFSLILESASTNQTSMYLCASTPRTSGKQETQYFGPGTRLLVL.

This chain uses TRBV14 with TRBJ2-7; D is undetermined. Deletions cut 2 bases from V and 4 bases from J, with 3 bases between. Germline lookup yields CDR1 SGHDN and CDR2 FVKESK. The CDR3 has 11 amino acids. CDR3 in amino acids: CASSQLYEQYF. The CDR3 DNA reads TGTGCCAGCAGCCAACTATACGAGCAGTACTTC.

This chain links TRBV11-1 with TRBJ1-1; maybe TRBD1 (5 bases). Germline CDR1 is SGHAT and CDR2 is FQDESV (reference sequence). This CDR3 contains 13 residues. The germline V and J ends were trimmed by 5 bases and 6 bases, with 13 bases remaining between them. The CDR3 bases are TGTGCCAGCAGCCCGGGCCCGGGACCTGAAGCTTTCTTT. Residues: CASSPGPGPEAFF.

This clonotype was observed a handful of times. The V gene is TRBV20-1, the J gene TRBJ2-3; TRBD1 matches at 10 bases. The CDR3 consists of 12 residues. Germline V gives CDR1 DFQATT, CDR2 SNEGSKA (reference sequence). After removal of 6 bases from V and 3 bases from J, the junction contained 0 bases not matched to a gene. The CDR3 coding sequence is TGCAGTGCGGGACAGGGGACAGATACGCAGTATTTT. It yields the protein CSAGQGTDTQYF.

Only a few counts were recorded for this clonotype. V gene TRBV14 combines with J gene TRBJ2-3; D not certain. V lost 0 bases and J lost 12, with 7 bases in between. CDR3 length: 11 residues. Per the germline V gene, CDR1 is SGHDN and CDR2 is FVKESK. The CDR3 sequence is CASSQEAIQYF. In nucleotides, the CDR3 is TGTGCCAGCAGCCAAGAGGCCATCCAGTATTTT. Full variable domain (outside the CDR3, taken from reference TRBV14 and TRBJ2-3): EAGVTQFPSHSVIEKGQTVTLRCDPISGHDNLYWYRRVMGKEIKFLLHFVKESKQDESGMPNNRFLAERTGGTYSTLKVQPAELEDSGVYFCASSQEAIQYFGPGTRLTVL.

This clonotype was counted at least ten times. The rearrangement links TRBV6-1 to TRBJ2-1; 8 positions match TRBD2. V lost 10 bases and J lost 12; bases outside the gene matches: 17. Germline values: CDR1 MNHNS, CDR2 SASEGT. The CDR3 runs to 14 residues. The CDR3 loop reads CATAEGSGRVGQFF. In DNA, the CDR3 is TGTGCCACCGCGGAGGGCAGCGGGAGAGTTGGGCAGTTCTTC.